The next 27 T cell receptor beta chains were all read from a single sample in a study of blood T cell repertoires in COVID-19. Produced via immunoSEQ multiplex PCR; TCRdb's table is partial and in-frame only. The data show approximately 220,000 clones, with 80% to 85% seen just once and around 2% held by the top ten. Sequenced sample: peripheral blood. These receptors were collected from an older woman with acute or convalescent COVID-19.

The J gene is TRBJ1-1, the V gene TRBV18; 9 bases line up with TRBD1. The CDR3 length is 14 residues. The V gene's germline CDR1 is KGHSH and CDR2 LQKENI. V lost 4 bases, J lost 4 bases, and 4 bases stayed unmatched. For the CDR3, the DNA is TGTGCCAGCTCACTGGGACAGGGAAGCACTGAAGCTTTCTTT. It yields the protein CASSLGQGSTEAFF.

The V call is TRBV24-1, the J call TRBJ1-2, with TRBD1 matching 10 bases. Trimming took 5 bases from V and 6 from J; bases not matched to a gene: 5. CDR1 is KGHDR and CDR2 is SFDVKD in the germline V gene. The length of the CDR3 is 14 residues. The CDR3: CATSGQGAQNGYTF. The CDR3, as DNA: TGTGCCACCAGTGGACAGGGGGCGCAAAATGGCTACACCTTC.

This chain uses TRBV3-1 (or the pseudogene TRBV3-2) with TRBJ1-5; 8 bases map to TRBD1. The CDR3 spans 14 residues. Germline lookup yields CDR1 LGHDT and CDR2 YNNKEL (reference sequence). J lost 7 bases, V lost 4 bases, and 6 bases had no gene match. The CDR3: CASSRGTGFQPQHF. The CDR3 nucleotides read TGTGCCAGCAGCCGAGGGACAGGTTTCCAGCCCCAGCATTTT.

The V and J genes are TRBV28 and TRBJ1-1; D unresolved. Trimming took off 2 bases at V and 2 bases at J, with 15 bases between the two ends. CDR1 and CDR2 from the germline V gene are MDHEN and SYDVKM. This CDR3 spans 16 amino acids. The CDR3 loop is CASSLNPVVPNTEAFF. Written as DNA, the CDR3 is TGTGCCAGCAGTTTAAACCCGGTAGTCCCAAACACTGAAGCTTTCTTT.

The rearrangement joins TRBV7-9 to TRBJ2-7; D not certain. CDR3 size: 13 residues. V gave up 3 bases and J gave up 2 bases, with 8 bases separating them. Germline V CDR1 and CDR2: SEHNR, FQNEAQ (reference sequence). In DNA, the CDR3 is TGTGCCAGCAGCTTCGACAAAACCTACGAGCAGTACTTC. The encoded protein is CASSFDKTYEQYF.

This chain connects TRBV6-6 to TRBJ1-2, with 9 bases matching TRBD1. Germline lookup yields CDR1 MNHNY and CDR2 SVGAGI (reference sequence). V lost 7 bases and J lost 8; bases outside the gene matches: 8. The CDR3 is 13 amino acids. The CDR3 here is CASTGTGLEGYTF. In DNA form, the CDR3 reads TGTGCCAGCACAGGGACAGGGTTGGAGGGCTACACCTTC.

J is TRBJ1-2 and V is TRBV10-1; 9 bases are a match to TRBD1. Germline values: CDR1 WNHNN, CDR2 SYGVQD (reference sequence). The ends lost 6 bases at V and 4 bases at J; junction bases unmatched: 6. The CDR3 consists of 14 residues. CDR3 bases: TGCGCCAGCAGCGCGGGACAGGGCTTCTATGGCTACACCTTC. It is translated as CASSAGQGFYGYTF.

This chain connects TRBV7-2 to TRBJ2-5; 7 bases fit TRBD2. This CDR3 contains 16 residues. The ends lost 5 bases at V and 0 bases at J; junction bases unmatched: 9. The germline V gene has CDR1 SGHTA and CDR2 FQGNSA. The CDR3: CASSMGGSGNQETQYF. CDR3 bases: TGTGCCAGCAGCATGGGGGGGTCCGGGAACCAAGAGACCCAGTACTTC.

V is TRBV11-2 and J is TRBJ2-3, with TRBD1 as a possible D gene (6 bases). This CDR3 contains 13 residues. CDR1 and CDR2 (germline): SGHAT, FQNNGV. V was pared by 5 bases and J by 3 bases, with 9 bases between. The CDR3 nucleotides read TGTGCCAGCAGCCGGGGACAAACAGATACGCAGTATTTT. This sequence encodes CASSRGQTDTQYF.

The V call is TRBV6-5, the J call TRBJ2-1; 8 bases are shared with TRBD1. CDR1 and CDR2 from the germline V gene are MNHEY and SVGAGI. The CDR3 contains 13 residues. The V and J ends lost 6 bases and 7 bases, in that order; junction bases with no gene match: 5. The CDR3 nucleotides read TGTGCCAGCAGCCTGACAGGGGTGAATGAGCAGTTCTTC. Translated, it gives CASSLTGVNEQFF.

The V gene is TRBV2, the J gene TRBJ1-2; tentative D call: TRBD1 (6 bases). Germline CDR1 and CDR2: SNHLY and FYNNEI. V was trimmed by 6 bases and J by 4 bases, leaving 9 bases between them. CDR3 size: 12 residues. CDR3 loop: CASRDSIYGYTF. CDR3 in DNA: TGTGCCAGCAGGGACAGCATCTATGGCTACACCTTC.

Only one count was recorded for this clone. CDR3 region: CASSYPERGNEQYF. CDR3 sequence (DNA): TGTGCCAGCAGTTACCCCGAGCGGGGGAACGAGCAGTACTTC. This chain links TRBV6-6 with TRBJ2-7, with 8 bases lining up with TRBD2. The CDR3 has 14 amino acids. CDR1 is MNHNY and CDR2 is SVGAGI in the germline V gene (reference sequence). Losses at the gene ends were 2 bases for V and 5 bases for J; bases not matched to a gene: 5.

The V and J genes are TRBV9 and TRBJ2-1; 8 positions match TRBD1. Germline CDR1 is SGDLS and CDR2 is YYNGEE. With V trimmed by 4 bases and J by 4 bases, 10 bases remained unmatched. The CDR3 spans 16 residues. CDR3 residues: CASSQLGQGVYNEQFF. CDR3 nucleotides: TGTGCCAGCAGCCAACTAGGACAGGGTGTGTACAATGAGCAGTTCTTC. The full variable domain, rest sourced from reference TRBV9 and TRBJ2-1, is DSGVTQTPKHLITATGQRVTLRCSPRSGDLSVYWYQQSLDQGLQFLIQYYNGEERAKGNILERFSAQQFPDLHSELNLSSLELGDSALYFCASSQLGQGVYNEQFFGPGTRLTVL.

The chain couples TRBV28 to TRBJ1-5; maybe TRBD1 (5 bases). Germline assignment: CDR1 MDHEN and CDR2 SYDVKM. The CDR3 is 14 amino acids. V was trimmed by 7 bases and J by 2 bases, leaving 12 bases between them. The CDR3 DNA is TGTGCCAGCAACACAGGTTTCGGCAATCAGCCCCAGCATTTT. The encoded protein is CASNTGFGNQPQHF.

This chain links TRBV28 with TRBJ2-2, with TRBD1 as a possible D gene (5 bases). The CDR3 contains 13 residues. V was pared by 7 bases and J by 7 bases, with 13 bases between. Germline V gene data show CDR1 as MDHEN and CDR2 as SYDVKM. Here the CDR3 reads CASNEHRGGELFF. The CDR3 nucleotides are TGTGCCAGCAATGAGCATAGGGGCGGGGAGCTGTTTTTT.

J is TRBJ1-2 and V is TRBV5-5; D remains ambiguous. The germline V gene encodes CDR1 SGHKS and CDR2 YYEKEE (reference sequence). V was pared by 2 bases and J by 5 bases, with 7 bases between. The CDR3 consists of 12 residues. The CDR3 is CASSFLAYGYTF. The CDR3 DNA reads as TGTGCCAGCAGCTTTCTCGCGTATGGCTACACCTTC.

This clone was counted only a few times. This chain joins TRBV11-2 and TRBJ1-2; D unresolved. This CDR3 is built from 12 residues. Per germline, CDR1 SGHAT and CDR2 FQNNGV. V dropped 5 bases and J dropped 14 bases, with 18 bases sitting between them. The CDR3 DNA reads as TGTGCCAGCAGCAATAGCGGTTCCGCCCGGACCTTC. Translating gives CASSNSGSARTF. The full variable domain, in which reference TRBV11-2 and TRBJ1-2 provide the parts outside the CDR3, is EAGVAQSPRYKIIEKRQSVAFWCNPISGHATLYWYQQILGQGPKLLIQFQNNGVVDDSQLPKDRFSAERLKGVDSTLKIQPAKLEDSAVYLCASSNSGSARTFGSGTRLTVV.

The gene calls are TRBV5-1 and TRBJ1-1; D gene uncertain. V was clipped by 0 bases and J by 7 bases, with 13 bases between them. CDR3 length: 14 residues. Germline values: CDR1 SGHRS, CDR2 YFSETQ. The CDR3 sequence is CASSLARAGNEAFF. CDR3 DNA sequence: TGCGCCAGCAGCTTGGCCCGGGCGGGCAATGAAGCTTTCTTT.

The chain employs TRBV19 and TRBJ1-5; D perhaps matches TRBD1 (5 bases). The CDR3 loop spans 15 amino acids. The germline V gene has CDR1 LNHDA and CDR2 SQIVND (reference sequence). The V end lost 7 bases, the J end lost 2 bases, and 15 bases lay between the germline ends. CDR3 region: CASTVGHSGNQPQHF. The CDR3 nucleotides are TGTGCCAGTACCGTTGGACATTCTGGCAATCAGCCCCAGCATTTT.

The V call is TRBV27, the J call TRBJ1-5, with D possibly matching TRBD1 (5 bases). Trimming removed 2 bases from V and 2 bases from J, with 10 bases in between. Per the germline V gene, CDR1 is MNHEY and CDR2 is SMNVEV (reference sequence). The CDR3 runs 15 residues. The CDR3: CASSLQGGRNQPQHF. As DNA, the CDR3 is TGTGCCAGCAGTTTACAGGGTGGCCGCAATCAGCCCCAGCATTTT.

This clone was seen a handful of times. The rearrangement links TRBV2 to TRBJ1-1; D is unresolved. In germline, CDR1 is SNHLY, CDR2 FYNNEI. V lost 8 bases and J lost 4, with 11 bases in between. The CDR3 contains 12 residues. DNA of the CDR3: TGTGCCAGCCAGGACTGGGGCACTGAAGCTTTCTTT. Encoded protein: CASQDWGTEAFF.

The chain uses TRBV6-5 and TRBJ1-5, with TRBD1 as a possible D gene (6 bases). V lost 8 bases to trimming and J lost 0 bases, with 8 bases between them. Germline V lookup: CDR1 MNHEY, CDR2 SVGAGI. CDR3 length: 13 residues. CDR3 coding DNA: TGTGCCAGCGGGGGCCGTAGCAATCAGCCCCAGCATTTT. The encoded protein is CASGGRSNQPQHF.

The chain recombines TRBV12-3 or TRBV12-4 with TRBJ2-7; D not resolved. The CDR3 extends over 12 amino acids. The germline V and J ends were trimmed by 5 bases and 2 bases, with 7 bases remaining between them. The CDR3 protein is CASSQAPYEQYF. CDR3 sequence (DNA): TGTGCCAGCAGTCAGGCCCCCTACGAGCAGTACTTC.

The chain recombines TRBV6-1 with TRBJ2-7; TRBD1 agrees at 8 bases. The trim removed 4 bases at V and 4 bases at J, leaving 15 bases unmatched. This CDR3 spans 17 amino acids. Germline CDR1 and CDR2: MNHNS and SASEGT. CDR3 nucleotides: TGTGCCAGCAGTGCCCTCAGGGGGCTTGTGGGCGGGTACGAGCAGTACTTC. It specifies CASSALRGLVGGYEQYF.

V usage is TRBV12-3 or TRBV12-4 and J usage is TRBJ1-5; D unresolved. The V and J ends lost 5 bases and 7 bases respectively, with 9 bases between them. This CDR3 has 12 amino acids. The CDR3 is CASSKPPQPQHF. CDR3 in DNA: TGTGCCAGCAGTAAGCCCCCGCAGCCCCAGCATTTT.

The chain combines TRBV30 with TRBJ2-3; no reliable D call. Germline loops: CDR1 GTSNPN, CDR2 SVGIG (reference sequence). V dropped 2 bases and J dropped 6 bases, with 6 bases sitting between them. The length of the CDR3 is 11 residues. The CDR3 is CAWSPEDTQYF. In DNA, the CDR3 is TGTGCCTGGAGTCCCGAGGATACGCAGTATTTT.

On this clone itself: This sample also contains other DNA sequences that code for the same CDR3. The chain combines TRBV19 with TRBJ1-5, with 8 bases matching TRBD1. The CDR3 runs to 14 residues. V lost 5 bases to trimming and J lost 2 bases; unmatched junction nucleotides: 2. Germline values: CDR1 LNHDA, CDR2 SQIVND (reference sequence). The CDR3: CASSETGGNQPQHF. The CDR3 DNA reads TGTGCCAGTAGTGAGACAGGGGGCAATCAGCCCCAGCATTTT.